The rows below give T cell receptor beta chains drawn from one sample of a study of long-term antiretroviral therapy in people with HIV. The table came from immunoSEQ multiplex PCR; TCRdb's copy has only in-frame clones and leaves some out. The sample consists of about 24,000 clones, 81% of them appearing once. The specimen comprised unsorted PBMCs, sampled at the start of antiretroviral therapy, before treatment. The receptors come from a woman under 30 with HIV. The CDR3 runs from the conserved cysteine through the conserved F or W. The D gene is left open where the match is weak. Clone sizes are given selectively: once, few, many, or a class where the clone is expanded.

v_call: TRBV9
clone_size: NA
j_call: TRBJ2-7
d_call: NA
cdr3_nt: TGTGCCAGCAGCGTAGGGGGTCAGGCGTCCTACGAGCAGTACTTC
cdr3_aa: CASSVGGQASYEQYF

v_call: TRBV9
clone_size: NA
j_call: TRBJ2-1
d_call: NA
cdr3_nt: TGTGCCAGCAGCGTAGCGAACAACAATGAGCAGTTCTTC
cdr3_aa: CASSVANNNEQFF

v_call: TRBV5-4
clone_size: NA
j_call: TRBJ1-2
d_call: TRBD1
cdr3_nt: TGTGCCAGCAGCTTGGAGGACAGGGATCGGGATGGCTACACCTTC
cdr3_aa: CASSLEDRDRDGYTF

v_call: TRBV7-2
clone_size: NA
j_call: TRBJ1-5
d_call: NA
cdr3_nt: TGTGCCAGCAGCTTAGGGGATGGGGGGCCCCAGCATTTT
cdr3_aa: CASSLGDGGPQHF

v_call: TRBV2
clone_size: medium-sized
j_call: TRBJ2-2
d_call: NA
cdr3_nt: TGTGCCAGCAGTGAATTTTGGCAGCTCAACACCGGGGAGCTGTTTTTT
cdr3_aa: CASSEFWQLNTGELFF

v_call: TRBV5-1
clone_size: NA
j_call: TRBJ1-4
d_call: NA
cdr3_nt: TGCGCCAGCAGCATAGCACTGGCAACTAATGAAAAACTGTTTTTT
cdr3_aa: CASSIALATNEKLFF

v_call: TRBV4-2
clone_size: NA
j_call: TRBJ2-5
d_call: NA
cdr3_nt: TGTGCCAGCAGCCAAGATTCTTACGGTCAAGAGACCCAGTACTTC
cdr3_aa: CASSQDSYGQETQYF

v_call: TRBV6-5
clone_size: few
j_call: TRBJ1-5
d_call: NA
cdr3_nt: TGTGCCAGCAGTTACTCTCAGAGCAATCAGCCCCAGCATTTT
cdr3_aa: CASSYSQSNQPQHF

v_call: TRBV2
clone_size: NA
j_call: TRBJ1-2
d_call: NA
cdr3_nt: TGTGCCAGCAAAGAGGGGGGTGGCTACACCTTC
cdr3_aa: CASKEGGGYTF

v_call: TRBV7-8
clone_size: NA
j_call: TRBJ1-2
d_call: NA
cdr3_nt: TGTGCCAGCAGCTTCGAGCAGATTCACTACACCTTC
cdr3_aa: CASSFEQIHYTF

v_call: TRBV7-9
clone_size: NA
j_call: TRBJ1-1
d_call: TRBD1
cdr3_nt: TGTGCCAGCAGCTTAGCGACTAGGACAGGGACAGAAGCTTTCTTT
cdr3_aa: CASSLATRTGTEAFF

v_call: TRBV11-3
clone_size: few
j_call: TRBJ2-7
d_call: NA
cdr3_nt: TGTGCCAGCAGCTCGAGGGGGGATCACGAGCAGTACTTC
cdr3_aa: CASSSRGDHEQYF

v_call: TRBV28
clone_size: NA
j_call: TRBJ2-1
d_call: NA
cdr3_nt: TGTGCCAGCAGTTTGGGGCCGCTACGCAACAATGAGCAGTTCTTC
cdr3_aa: CASSLGPLRNNEQFF

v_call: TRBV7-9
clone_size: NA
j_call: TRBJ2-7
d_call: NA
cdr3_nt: TGTGCCAGCAGTAGGGGGATAGGCAGCTCCTACGAGCAGTACTTC
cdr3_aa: CASSRGIGSSYEQYF

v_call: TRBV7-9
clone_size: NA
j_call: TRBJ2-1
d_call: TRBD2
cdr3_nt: TGTGCCAGCAGCTTAGTGTATGGAGCGGGAGTGGCGTCTGAGCAGTTCTTC
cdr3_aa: CASSLVYGAGVASEQFF

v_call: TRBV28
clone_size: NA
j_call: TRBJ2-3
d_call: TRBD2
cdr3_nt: TGTGCCAGCAGTTTATGGGCTAGCGGGAGTGGGGCAGATACGCAGTATTTT
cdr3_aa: CASSLWASGSGADTQYF

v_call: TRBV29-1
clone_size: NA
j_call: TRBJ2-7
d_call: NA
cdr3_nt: TGCAGCGTTGAGTTGGTGGGAGTGGCATACGAGCAGTACTTC
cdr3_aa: CSVELVGVAYEQYF

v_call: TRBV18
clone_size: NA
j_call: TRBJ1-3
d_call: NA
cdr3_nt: TGTGCCAGCTCACCAACGGAAGCAGGAAACACCATATATTTT
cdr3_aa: CASSPTEAGNTIYF

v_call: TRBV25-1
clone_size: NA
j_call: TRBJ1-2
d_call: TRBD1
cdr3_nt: TGTGCCAGCAGTGTTGGGGACAGTTATGGCTACACCTTC
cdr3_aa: CASSVGDSYGYTF

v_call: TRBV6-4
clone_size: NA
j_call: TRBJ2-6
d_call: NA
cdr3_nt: TGTGCCAGCAGTGACGCCGCCTCTGGGGCCAACGTCCTGACTTTC
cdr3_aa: CASSDAASGANVLTF

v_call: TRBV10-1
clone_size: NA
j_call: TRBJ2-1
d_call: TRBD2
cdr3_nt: TGCGCCAGTGGGTCGCTAGCGGGAGGTGAGCAGTTCTTC
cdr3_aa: CASGSLAGGEQFF

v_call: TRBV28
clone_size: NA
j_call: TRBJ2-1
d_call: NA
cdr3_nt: TGTGCCAGCAGTATAGCGTTCAATGAGCAGTTCTTC
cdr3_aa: CASSIAFNEQFF

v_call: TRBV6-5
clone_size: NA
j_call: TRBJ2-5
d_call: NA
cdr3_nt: TGTGCCAGCAGTTACTCGGCCGGACAGCAAGAGACCCAGTACTTC
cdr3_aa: CASSYSAGQQETQYF

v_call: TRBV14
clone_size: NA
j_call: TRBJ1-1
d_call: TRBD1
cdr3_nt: TGTGCCAGCAGCCAAGATCGGACAGGGCGGGTTTACACTGAAGCTTTCTTT
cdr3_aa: CASSQDRTGRVYTEAFF

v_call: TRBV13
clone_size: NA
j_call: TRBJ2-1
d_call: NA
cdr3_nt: TGTGCCAGCAGGGCGACTAGTGGTGAGCAGTTCTTC
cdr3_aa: CASRATSGEQFF

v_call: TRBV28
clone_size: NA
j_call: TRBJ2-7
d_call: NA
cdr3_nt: TGTGCCAGCAGCTCAGACTACGAGCAGTACTTC
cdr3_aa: CASSSDYEQYF

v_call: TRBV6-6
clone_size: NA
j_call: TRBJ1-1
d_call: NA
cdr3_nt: TGTGCCAGCAGTTACTCCCCCCCAGACATGAACACTGAAGCTTTCTTT
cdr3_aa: CASSYSPPDMNTEAFF

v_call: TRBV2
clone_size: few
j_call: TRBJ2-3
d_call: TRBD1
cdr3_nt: TGTGCCAGCGCTGGACAGGGGCTGACAGATACGCAGTATTTT
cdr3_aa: CASAGQGLTDTQYF

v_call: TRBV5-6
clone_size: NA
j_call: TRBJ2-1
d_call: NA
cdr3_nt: TGTGCCAGCAGCGTTAATGGGGCGGGGAGCTACAATGAGCAGTTCTTC
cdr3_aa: CASSVNGAGSYNEQFF

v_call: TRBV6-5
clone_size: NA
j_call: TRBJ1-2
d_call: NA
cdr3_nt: TGTGCCAGCGTTTCCAACAGCAAGTATGGCTACACCTTC
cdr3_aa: CASVSNSKYGYTF

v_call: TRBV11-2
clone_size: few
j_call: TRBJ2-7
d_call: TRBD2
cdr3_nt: TGTGCCAGCAGCCAGATCCCGGGACTAGCTTCGGTCGAGCAGTACTTC
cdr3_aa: CASSQIPGLASVEQYF

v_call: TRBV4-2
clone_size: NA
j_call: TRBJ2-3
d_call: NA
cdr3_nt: TGTGCCAGCAGCCAAGGGGGAGATGCGAATACGCAGTATTTT
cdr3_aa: CASSQGGDANTQYF

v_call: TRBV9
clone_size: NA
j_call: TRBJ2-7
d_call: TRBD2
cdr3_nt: TGTGCCAGCAGCCCCTCGGGACTAGCGGATTACGAGCAGTACTTC
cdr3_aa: CASSPSGLADYEQYF

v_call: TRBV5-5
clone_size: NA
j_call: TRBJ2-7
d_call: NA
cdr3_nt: TGTGCCAGCAGCCCGCCCGGGGCGGGGTTGCACGAGCAGTACTTC
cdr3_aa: CASSPPGAGLHEQYF

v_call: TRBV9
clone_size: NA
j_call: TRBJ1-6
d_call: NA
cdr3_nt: TGTGCCAGCAGCCCCCGGGCCAGCAATTCACCCCTCCACTTT
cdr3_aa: CASSPRASNSPLHF

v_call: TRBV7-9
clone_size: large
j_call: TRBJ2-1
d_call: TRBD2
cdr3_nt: TGTGCCAGCAGCCTAGAGGCTAGCGGGAGGCCTTATGAGCAGTTCTTC
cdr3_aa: CASSLEASGRPYEQFF

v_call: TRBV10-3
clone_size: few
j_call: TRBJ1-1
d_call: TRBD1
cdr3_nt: TGTGCCATCAGTGAGTCTTACAGGGGCACGAACACTGAAGCTTTCTTT
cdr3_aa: CAISESYRGTNTEAFF

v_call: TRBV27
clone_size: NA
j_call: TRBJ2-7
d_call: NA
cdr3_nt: TGTGCCAGCAGTCCCTCCTCCCCTCCGGGCGAGTACTTC
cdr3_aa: CASSPSSPPGEYF